The next 30 T cell receptor beta chains were all read from a single sample in a study of T-cell memory formation after mild COVID-19. MiXCR, applied by TCRdb to the 5' RACE reads, yields one record per CDR3 protein. The sample has 300,000 to 350,000 distinct CDR3 sequences; roughly an eighth are singletons. Specimen: PBMCs or a T cell subset sorted from them (not recorded which). All receptors come from a man younger than 35 who had mild COVID-19 (a few samples of this study predate the infection). Cell type and time point are not known.

The gene calls are TRBV5-8 and TRBJ1-5, with D maybe TRBD1 (5 bases). The CDR3 has 15 amino acids. CDR1 is SGHTS and CDR2 is YDEGEE in the germline V gene. The V and J ends lost 4 bases and 7 bases respectively, with 18 bases between them. This CDR3 is CASSAKSGWYQPQHF. The DNA of the CDR3 is TGTGCCAGCAGCGCGAAGTCAGGGTGGTACCAGCCCCAGCATTTT.

The chain uses TRBV4-1 and TRBJ1-6, with TRBD1 identical over 7 bases. This CDR3 has 17 residues. Germline loops: CDR1 MGHRA, CDR2 YSYEKL. The ends lost 4 bases at V and 2 bases at J; junction bases unmatched: 8. This chain's CDR3 is CASSLSPQGAYNSPLHF. CDR3 sequence (DNA): TGCGCCAGCAGCCTTTCCCCCCAGGGGGCCTATAATTCACCCCTCCACTTT.

This clonotype has at least ten counts. This sequence joins TRBV7-2 and TRBJ2-3; no clear D. Germline CDR1 and CDR2: SGHTA and FQGNSA. Trimming left V 2 bases short and J 4 bases short, with 4 bases between. The CDR3 runs 12 residues. The CDR3 here is CASSLKADTQYF. The CDR3 DNA sequence: TGTGCCAGCAGCTTAAAGGCAGATACGCAGTATTTT.

This clonotype was seen a handful of times. The chain combines TRBV6-4 with TRBJ2-3; D call uncertain. V gave up 6 bases and J gave up 0 bases, with 10 bases separating them. The CDR3 spans 14 residues. The germline CDR1 and CDR2 sequences are MRHNA and SNTAGT. CDR3 nucleotide sequence: TGTGCCAGCAGAAAGACACCTAGCACAGATACGCAGTATTTT. As protein: CASRKTPSTDTQYF.

The CDR3 sequence: CASSQTSASYNEQFF. For the CDR3, the DNA is TGCGCCAGCAGCCAGACTAGTGCCTCCTACAATGAGCAGTTCTTC. The chain uses TRBV5-1 and TRBJ2-1; tentative D call: TRBD2 (6 bases). The CDR3 covers 15 residues. From germline, CDR1 is SGHRS and CDR2 YFSETQ. Between the trimmed V and J ends, which lost 4 bases and 0 bases, there was a span of 11 bases.

The rearrangement joins TRBV18 to TRBJ2-2; D call uncertain. Germline-derived CDR1 and CDR2 are KGHSH and LQKENI. The CDR3 spans 16 residues. Between the trimmed V and J ends, which lost 3 bases and 3 bases, there was a span of 14 bases. The CDR3 here is CASSPGPTADTGELFF. CDR3 DNA: TGTGCCAGCTCACCTGGTCCAACGGCGGACACCGGGGAGCTGTTTTTT.

The chain combines TRBV7-8 with TRBJ1-1; D is unresolved. The V end was cut by 1 base, the J end by 4 bases, with 10 bases between. Germline V gene sequence: CDR1 SGHVS, CDR2 FQNEAQ. The CDR3 runs 14 residues. In DNA, the CDR3 is TGTGCCAGCAGCTTAGGGCTCACCGGCACTGAAGCTTTCTTT. Amino acid sequence: CASSLGLTGTEAFF.

The rearrangement uses TRBV5-5 and TRBJ2-3; 7 nucleotides agree with TRBD2. V shed 2 bases and J 2 bases; nucleotides not matched to a gene: 5. The CDR3 has 15 residues. Germline lookup yields CDR1 SGHKS and CDR2 YYEKEE (reference sequence). CDR3 protein: CASSLGTIITDTQYF. The CDR3 DNA reads as TGTGCCAGCAGCTTAGGGACTATCATCACAGATACGCAGTATTTT.

This clonotype was recorded many times. This chain connects TRBV7-2 to TRBJ2-3, with D possibly called TRBD1 or TRBD2 (5 bases each). V lost 6 bases to trimming and J lost 4 bases, with 11 bases between them. The CDR3 length is 13 residues. Germline V gene lookup returns CDR1 SGHTA and CDR2 FQGNSA. CDR3 DNA: TGTGCCAGCAGTTCGAGAGGGGCAGATACGCAGTATTTT. This sequence encodes CASSSRGADTQYF.

The chain is built from TRBV7-2 and TRBJ1-5, with no clear D. The CDR3 sequence is 13 residues long. The germline V and J ends were trimmed by 3 bases and 4 bases, with 7 bases remaining between them. Per germline, CDR1 SGHTA and CDR2 FQGNSA. CDR3 region: CASSFGENQPQHF. In nucleotides, the CDR3 is TGTGCCAGCAGCTTCGGGGAGAATCAGCCCCAGCATTTT. The full variable domain, its missing parts supplied by reference TRBV7-2 and TRBJ1-5, is GAGVSQSPSNKVTEKGKDVELRCDPISGHTALYWYRQSLGQGLEFLIYFQGNSAPDKSGLPSDRFSAERTGGSVSTLTIQRTQQEDSAVYLCASSFGENQPQHFGDGTRLSIL.

V gene TRBV6-2 or TRBV6-3 combines with J gene TRBJ2-1; D unresolved. CDR1 is MNHEY, CDR2 SVGEGT, per germline. The CDR3 loop spans 13 amino acids. Trimming removed 4 bases at V and 1 base at J, with 5 bases between. The CDR3 spells CASSFVSYNEQFF. In DNA form, the CDR3 reads TGTGCCAGCAGTTTCGTTTCCTACAATGAGCAGTTCTTC.

This sequence joins TRBV28 and TRBJ2-2, with D uncertain. The CDR3 runs to 16 residues. CDR1 and CDR2 (germline): MDHEN, SYDVKM. Trimming left V 4 bases short and J 0 bases short, with 12 bases between. The CDR3 coding sequence is TGTGCCAGCAGTTCCCCCCGAAACGCGAACACCGGGGAGCTGTTTTTT. Its protein is CASSSPRNANTGELFF. Together with reference TRBV28 and TRBJ2-2, the CDR3 gives the full variable domain: DVKVTQSSRYLVKRTGEKVFLECVQDMDHENMFWYRQDPGLGLRLIYFSYDVKMKEKGDIPEGYSVSREKKERFSLILESASTNQTSMYLCASSSPRNANTGELFFGEGSRLTVL.

This clonotype has only a few counts. The rearrangement joins TRBV5-1 to TRBJ2-7; TRBD2 aligns across 12 bases. This CDR3 is built from 16 residues. Germline assignment: CDR1 SGHRS and CDR2 YFSETQ. V dropped 3 bases and J dropped 2; count of bases not matched to a gene: 6. The CDR3 DNA reads as TGCGCCAGCAGCTGGACGCTAGCGGGGGGGGCCTACGAGCAGTACTTC. This codes for CASSWTLAGGAYEQYF.

The chain is built from TRBV20-1 and TRBJ2-7; perhaps TRBD1 as D (6 bases). Trimming stripped 2 bases from V and 5 bases from J, with 19 bases between. The germline CDR1 and CDR2 sequences are DFQATT and SNEGSKA (reference sequence). The CDR3 length is 15 residues. The DNA for the CDR3 is TGCAGTGCTAGATCCAGGGGCCGGCGACGGGACGAGCAGTACTTC. This gives the protein CSARSRGRRRDEQYF.

The sample holds a few counts of this clonotype. V gene TRBV4-1 combines with J gene TRBJ2-7; D is unresolved. The V end lost 1 base, the J end lost 5 bases, and 6 bases lay between the germline ends. The CDR3 extends over 12 amino acids. Germline CDR1 and CDR2: MGHRA and YSYEKL. The CDR3 DNA follows: TGCGCCAGCAGCCAAGCTAAAGACGAGCAGTACTTC. It yields the protein CASSQAKDEQYF.

This clonotype was seen only a few times. The J gene is TRBJ2-3, the V gene TRBV25-1; 7 bases are shared with TRBD1. Germline V gene data show CDR1 as MGHDK and CDR2 as SYGVNS. The CDR3 is made up of 15 amino acids. V shed 7 bases and J 3 bases; nucleotides not matched to a gene: 10. The CDR3 reads CASTPTGKGTDTQYF. The CDR3 DNA reads as TGTGCCAGCACTCCGACAGGGAAGGGAACAGATACGCAGTATTTT.

Only a few counts were recorded for this clonotype. The chain carries TRBV20-1 and TRBJ1-5; 7 bases are a match to TRBD1. The CDR3 loop spans 13 amino acids. Germline trimming cut 6 bases from V and 0 bases from J; bases unmatched to any gene: 2. In germline, CDR1 is DFQATT, CDR2 SNEGSKA (reference sequence). The CDR3 is CSAWTGSNQPQHF. CDR3 nucleotides: TGCAGTGCGTGGACAGGTAGCAATCAGCCCCAGCATTTT.

The gene calls are TRBV12-3 or TRBV12-4 and TRBJ2-1; a possible D gene is TRBD1 (6 bases). This CDR3 contains 15 residues. The ends were cut back, 5 bases at V and 5 bases at J, with 16 bases in the middle. The CDR3 bases are TGTGCCAGCAGTATCTACCGGGACAACAACAATGAGCAGTTCTTC. This sequence encodes CASSIYRDNNNEQFF.

This clonotype came up many times. V is TRBV5-1 and J is TRBJ2-3, with no clear D. V lost 1 base and J 4 bases, leaving 10 bases between the germline ends. CDR1 SGHRS and CDR2 YFSETQ come from the germline V gene. This CDR3 has 14 residues. This CDR3 is CASSLSRDPDTQYF. As DNA, the CDR3 is TGCGCCAGCAGCTTGTCCCGTGACCCAGATACGCAGTATTTT.

The chain employs TRBV7-9 and TRBJ1-2; a possible D gene is TRBD1 (5 bases). With 4 bases removed from V and 7 bases from J, the gap between germline ends came to 16 bases. Per the germline V gene, CDR1 is SEHNR and CDR2 is FQNEAQ (reference sequence). The CDR3 contains 14 residues. The DNA of the CDR3 is TGTGCCAGCAGCTCCGGCGGGGGAGCGTTTGGCTACACCTTC. Translated, it gives CASSSGGGAFGYTF.

In this sample, this clonotype turned up a few times. The chain joins TRBV4-2 to TRBJ2-5; 7 bases align to TRBD2. This CDR3 is built from 17 residues. Germline CDR1 and CDR2: LGHNA and YNFKEQ. After removal of 2 bases from V and 3 bases from J, the junction contained 12 bases not matched to a gene. In nucleotides, the CDR3 is TGTGCCAGCAGCCAACCCCCGAGGCGGGGGAGGGAAGAGACCCAGTACTTC. Translation gives CASSQPPRRGREETQYF.

The CDR3 loop is CASSYRQGSYNEQFF. CDR3 nucleotide sequence: TGTGCCAGCAGCTACAGACAGGGTTCCTACAATGAGCAGTTCTTC. The chain uses TRBV7-2 and TRBJ2-1; 7 nucleotides match TRBD1. The junction had 4 bases not matched to a gene; V was cut back by 4 bases and J by 1 base. The CDR3 is 15 residues long. Germline CDR1 is SGHTA and CDR2 is FQGNSA.

The chain links TRBV9 to TRBJ1-1, with 7 nucleotides matching TRBD1. V lost 3 bases, J lost 4 bases, and 3 bases stayed unmatched. This CDR3 is 13 amino acids long. Germline values: CDR1 SGDLS, CDR2 YYNGEE. The CDR3 sequence: CASSERQGTEAFF. For the CDR3, the DNA is TGTGCCAGCAGCGAAAGACAGGGCACTGAAGCTTTCTTT.

This clonotype was counted a few times. The genes are TRBV6-1 and TRBJ2-3, with D perhaps TRBD1 (5 bases). CDR1 and CDR2 (germline): MNHNS, SASEGT. This CDR3 is 15 amino acids long. The V end lost 2 bases, the J end lost 1 base, and 10 bases lay between the germline ends. CDR3 coding DNA: TGTGCCAGCAGTGAAAGGACAAGACGCACAGATACGCAGTATTTT. Protein sequence: CASSERTRRTDTQYF.

The CDR3 reads CASSQDRDRGNQPQHF. The CDR3 DNA follows: TGCGCCAGCAGCCAAGACCGGGACAGGGGTAATCAGCCCCAGCATTTT. The chain couples TRBV4-3 to TRBJ1-5; 10 bases align to TRBD1. The V segment lost 0 bases and the J segment 4 bases; nucleotides outside the gene matches: 3. The germline CDR1 and CDR2 sequences are LGHNA and YSLEER. This CDR3 has 16 amino acids.

For the CDR3, the DNA is TGTGCCAGCGGTATAGCGGGGGGGCATACGCAGTATTTT. Translating it yields CASGIAGGHTQYF. V and J are TRBV27 and TRBJ2-3; 11 nucleotides line up with TRBD2. Unmatched junction bases numbered 5, after V lost 8 bases and J lost 7 bases. Germline CDR1 and CDR2: MNHEY and SMNVEV (reference sequence). The CDR3 sequence is 13 residues long.

There are a few counts of this clonotype. The chain carries TRBV6-2 or TRBV6-3 and TRBJ1-2; maybe TRBD1 (5 bases). V shed 2 bases and J shed 3 bases, with 10 bases lying between them. CDR3 length: 14 amino acids. Germline V gene lookup returns CDR1 MNHEY and CDR2 SVGEGT. In nucleotides, the CDR3 is TGTGCCAGCAGTTACATCTGGGACCACTATGGCTACACCTTC. It specifies CASSYIWDHYGYTF.

This clonotype has ten or more counts. The chain uses TRBV9 and TRBJ2-2, with 7 bases identical to TRBD2. V was clipped by 4 bases and J by 2 bases; unmatched bases: 5. The CDR3 has 15 amino acids. CDR1 SGDLS and CDR2 YYNGEE come from the germline V gene. The CDR3 protein is CASSLRGINTGELFF. The DNA of the CDR3 is TGTGCCAGCAGCCTGCGGGGGATTAACACCGGGGAGCTGTTTTTT.

This clonotype was picked up many times. This chain connects TRBV19 to TRBJ1-2, with TRBD1 as a possible D gene (5 bases). Germline V CDR1 and CDR2: LNHDA, SQIVND (reference sequence). This CDR3 contains 16 residues. Trimming pared 0 bases from V and 2 bases from J, leaving 13 bases between. CDR3 loop: CASSIDGAAQNYGYTF. The CDR3 DNA is TGTGCCAGTAGTATAGATGGGGCAGCACAAAACTATGGCTACACCTTC.

This rearrangement joins TRBV18 to TRBJ1-2; TRBD1 agrees at 9 bases. The V gene end was trimmed by 2 bases and the J gene end by 3 bases; junction bases not matched to a gene: 4. Germline CDR1 reads KGHSH; CDR2 reads LQKENI. The CDR3 runs to 15 residues. CDR3 region: CASSPGGQGYYGYTF. CDR3 coding DNA: TGTGCCAGCTCACCAGGAGGACAGGGGTACTATGGCTACACCTTC.